Below are 25 T cell receptor beta chains sequenced from a single sample in a study of T cells in Graves' hyperthyroidism and ophthalmopathy (dated by TCRdb to the late 2010s). Libraries were prepared through multiplex PCR. Sequencer: Illumina HiSeq 2000. TCR beta CDR3 regions were amplified from RNA transcripts. The TCR CDR3 was subjected to a first round of RT-PCR using the HTBI primer set and the Qiagen OneStep RT-PCR kit. TCRdb took the public reads, trimmed them with fastp at Q25, ran MiXCR for clone calling and kept in-frame beta chains. Entries are consolidated by CDR3 protein sequence, retaining the most common genes and DNA. The sample yields under 350,000 distinct CDR3 sequences; roughly a fifth were counted once. Of the sample, around 45% falls within the top ten clones. Input material: blood. The receptors were gathered from a woman in her forties or fifties with Graves' hyperthyroidism.

This clonotype has only a few counts. The chain joins TRBV19 to TRBJ2-1; D remains unclear. Germline values: CDR1 LNHDA, CDR2 SQIVND (reference sequence). With 9 bases removed from V and 4 bases from J, the gap between germline ends came to 16 bases. This CDR3 is 14 amino acids long. The CDR3 coding sequence is TGTGCCAGCGGCCTCCGGATTCCGTACAATGAGCAGTTCTTC. It translates to CASGLRIPYNEQFF.

This clonotype was counted many times. This chain joins TRBV6-2 or TRBV6-3 and TRBJ2-7; D is perhaps TRBD1 (5 bases). Germline V lookup: CDR1 MNHEY, CDR2 SVGEGT. This CDR3 comprises 13 residues. V lost 2 bases and J lost 2, with 7 bases in between. CDR3 DNA sequence: TGTGCCAGCAGTTACGACAGAACCTACGAGCAGTACTTC. It specifies CASSYDRTYEQYF.

The table lists this clonotype with many counts. J is TRBJ2-7 and V is TRBV20-1; 10 bases agree with TRBD2. In germline, CDR1 is DFQATT, CDR2 SNEGSKA (reference sequence). Losses at the gene ends were 4 bases for V and 5 bases for J; bases not matched to a gene: 11. The CDR3 runs to 15 residues. The CDR3 nucleotides are TGCAGTGCTAAGACTAGCGGGCCGCCGCGCCACGAGCAGTACTTC. It translates to CSAKTSGPPRHEQYF.

A single count supports this clonotype. The chain links TRBV2 to TRBJ1-1, with 8 positions matching TRBD1. With V trimmed by 8 bases and J by 0 bases, 5 bases remained unmatched. This CDR3 comprises 14 residues. Germline V gives CDR1 SNHLY, CDR2 FYNNEI. The DNA of the CDR3 is TGTGCCAGCCTGAGACAGGGGATGAACACTGAAGCTTTCTTT. It codes for CASLRQGMNTEAFF.

In its sample, this clonotype was seen many times. The rearrangement uses TRBV29-1 and TRBJ2-5, with TRBD1 identical over 8 bases. Per the germline V gene, CDR1 is SQVTM and CDR2 is ANQGSEA. This CDR3 has 13 amino acids. V lost 5 bases to trimming and J lost 4 bases; unmatched junction nucleotides: 6. The CDR3 DNA follows: TGCAGCGTTCGGACAGGGAAGGGAGAGACCCAGTACTTC. Its translation is CSVRTGKGETQYF.

This clonotype was observed at least ten times. The V and J genes are TRBV4-1 and TRBJ2-3; 9 positions agree with TRBD1. The CDR3 spans 14 residues. CDR1 MGHRA and CDR2 YSYEKL come from the germline V gene. With 6 bases clipped from V and 5 bases from J, the junction kept 6 bases outside the gene matches. This CDR3 reads CASSRQGDKDTQYF. CDR3 in DNA: TGCGCCAGCAGTCGACAGGGGGATAAAGATACGCAGTATTTT.

This chain links TRBV10-3 with TRBJ2-2, with 10 bases fitting TRBD2. The germline V gene encodes CDR1 ENHRY and CDR2 SYGVKD. The CDR3 spans 13 residues. V gave up 8 bases and J gave up 8 bases; unmatched junction bases: 5. The CDR3 DNA reads TGTGCCATCGGAGGACTAGCGGAGGGGGAGCTGTTTTTT. It specifies CAIGGLAEGELFF.

This chain links TRBV5-1 with TRBJ1-3, with 11 nucleotides matching TRBD1. This CDR3 region has 16 residues. Trimming removed 4 bases from V and 2 bases from J; junction bases left unmatched: 5. In germline, CDR1 is SGHRS, CDR2 YFSETQ. CDR3 protein: CASSLRGQGAGNTIYF. The CDR3 nucleotides read TGCGCCAGCAGCCTGCGGGGACAGGGGGCTGGAAACACCATATATTTT.

This clonotype occurred many times. The chain couples TRBV30 to TRBJ2-5; D tentatively fits TRBD1 or TRBD2 (7 bases each). V was cut by 0 bases and J by 7 bases, with 15 bases left in between. Per the germline V gene, CDR1 is GTSNPN and CDR2 is SVGIG (reference sequence). The CDR3 extends over 14 amino acids. The DNA for the CDR3 is TGTGCCTGGAGTGTACGTGGCAGGGGGGGGACCCAGTACTTC. Protein: CAWSVRGRGGTQYF.

Comment on this clonotype: With a much larger clone just one base away, this may be a read error. This chain's CDR3 is CSASRLSADTQYF. Written as DNA, the CDR3 is TGCAGTGCTAGTCGACTAAGCGCAGATACGCAGTATTTT. The chain recombines TRBV20-1 with TRBJ2-3, with TRBD2 as a possible D gene (5 bases). Germline V gives CDR1 DFQATT, CDR2 SNEGSKA (reference sequence). There are 13 residues in the CDR3. The V end was cut by 3 bases, the J end by 4 bases, with 11 bases between.

At least ten counts were recorded for this clonotype. This sequence joins TRBV28 and TRBJ1-5, with D perhaps TRBD1 (6 bases). The length of the CDR3 is 15 residues. The V end lost 6 bases, the J end lost 2 bases, and 14 bases lay between the germline ends. Germline lookup yields CDR1 MDHEN and CDR2 SYDVKM. The CDR3 loop reads CASRGGGAGNQPQHF. The CDR3 bases are TGTGCCAGCAGGGGGGGGGGCGCCGGCAATCAGCCCCAGCATTTT. The whole variable domain, filled in from reference TRBV28 and TRBJ1-5, reads DVKVTQSSRYLVKRTGEKVFLECVQDMDHENMFWYRQDPGLGLRLIYFSYDVKMKEKGDIPEGYSVSREKKERFSLILESASTNQTSMYLCASRGGGAGNQPQHFGDGTRLSIL.

At least ten counts were recorded for this clonotype. This chain links TRBV6-1 with TRBJ1-2; the match to TRBD1 covers 8 bases. Germline V gene lookup returns CDR1 MNHNS and CDR2 SASEGT. The V and J ends lost 6 bases and 2 bases, in that order; junction bases with no gene match: 5. The CDR3 spans 14 residues. The CDR3 DNA is TGTGCCAGCAGGGACAGGGTTACCAACTATGGCTACACCTTC. The encoded protein is CASRDRVTNYGYTF.

The J gene is TRBJ1-5, the V gene TRBV12-3 or TRBV12-4, with a weak D call TRBD1 (6 bases). The CDR3 consists of 14 residues. Trimming pared 3 bases from V and 7 bases from J, leaving 13 bases between. CDR3 in DNA: TGTGCCAGCAGTTTCGGGGACATGTTCCAGCCCCAGCATTTT. Amino acid sequence: CASSFGDMFQPQHF.

This clonotype came up many times. This chain joins TRBV30 and TRBJ1-2; unclear D gene. The V gene's germline CDR1 is GTSNPN and CDR2 SVGIG (reference sequence). The CDR3 has 14 amino acids. V dropped 3 bases and J dropped 3 bases, with 14 bases sitting between them. The CDR3 sequence: CAWRFGSWDYGYTF. The CDR3, as DNA: TGTGCCTGGAGGTTCGGCTCCTGGGACTATGGCTACACCTTC.

This clonotype was observed at least ten times. The genes are TRBV5-1 and TRBJ2-3; 8 bases match TRBD1. Unmatched junction bases numbered 2, after V lost 4 bases and J lost 1 base. The CDR3 is 14 amino acids. The germline V gene encodes CDR1 SGHRS and CDR2 YFSETQ. The CDR3 DNA reads as TGCGCCAGCAGCGGGGACAGGCGCACAGATACGCAGTATTTT. It is translated as CASSGDRRTDTQYF.

This clonotype showed up just once. A single base separates this from a much larger clone, so it may be a read error. This likely comes from a read error, as the CDR3 has no conserved phenylalanine or tryptophan at its end. The chain has TRBV11-2 and TRBJ1-1; 10 nucleotides match TRBD1. Germline CDR1 is SGHAT and CDR2 is FQNNGV. This CDR3 contains 15 residues. After removal of 5 bases from V and 1 base from J, the junction contained 4 bases not matched to a gene. The chain's CDR3 is CASSIGQGGNTEAFL. DNA for the CDR3: TGTGCCAGCAGCATAGGACAGGGGGGGAACACTGAAGCTTTCCTT.

This clonotype was seen more than once but under ten times. The V call is TRBV25-1, the J call TRBJ1-1, with 7 positions matching TRBD1. The junction had 5 bases not matched to a gene; V was cut back by 2 bases and J by 8 bases. The CDR3 spans 13 residues. Germline V gene sequence: CDR1 MGHDK, CDR2 SYGVNS. CDR3 DNA sequence: TGTGCCAGCAGTGAACCGGGGACAGCAGAAGCTTTCTTT. It yields the protein CASSEPGTAEAFF.

V and J are TRBV29-1 and TRBJ2-3, with D maybe TRBD1 (5 bases). The CDR3 is made up of 13 amino acids. The V gene lost 4 bases and the J gene lost 1 base, with 9 bases spanning the gap. Germline V gene data show CDR1 as SQVTM and CDR2 as ANQGSEA. CDR3 nucleotide sequence: TGCAGCGTTGGACAGATACGCACAGATACGCAGTATTTT. As protein: CSVGQIRTDTQYF.

Points on this clonotype: The junction departs from the called germline gene at one end, perhaps through a read error. This chain uses TRBV5-5 with TRBJ2-3, with 8 bases identical to TRBD2. CDR3 length: 16 amino acids. Germline V gene sequence: CDR1 SGHKS, CDR2 YYEKEE (reference sequence). The CDR3 region has the DNA TGCGCCAGCAGCCAGACTAGCGTAACTAGCACAGATACGCAGTATTTT. Its protein is CASSQTSVTSTDTQYF.

In this sample, this clonotype turned up many times. The chain employs TRBV7-9 and TRBJ2-1; no clear D gene. V gave up 3 bases and J gave up 8 bases, with 14 bases separating them. The CDR3 runs 14 residues. Germline-derived CDR1 and CDR2 are SEHNR and FQNEAQ (reference sequence). The CDR3 spells CASSFVSRPHEQFF. CDR3 sequence (DNA): TGTGCCAGCAGCTTTGTATCTAGGCCCCATGAGCAGTTCTTC. The full variable domain, in which reference TRBV7-9 and TRBJ2-1 provide the parts outside the CDR3, is DTGVSQNPRHKITKRGQNVTFRCDPISEHNRLYWYRQTLGQGPEFLTYFQNEAQLEKSRLLSDRFSAERPKGSFSTLEIQRTEQGDSAMYLCASSFVSRPHEQFFGPGTRLTVL.

This chain uses TRBV2 with TRBJ1-4; no firm D call. Germline CDR1 reads SNHLY; CDR2 reads FYNNEI. The germline V and J ends were trimmed by 7 bases and 5 bases, with 14 bases remaining between them. CDR3 size: 14 residues. This CDR3 is CASTLGLQNEKLFF. CDR3 DNA sequence: TGTGCCAGCACCTTGGGCCTCCAAAATGAAAAACTGTTTTTT.

CDR3 coding DNA: TGTGCCAGCAGCTTAAATCAACTACCTACGGCCGGGGAGCTGTTTTTT. Translating gives CASSLNQLPTAGELFF. The chain carries TRBV7-6 and TRBJ2-2; no firm D call. This CDR3 spans 16 amino acids. V lost 2 bases to trimming and J lost 6 bases, with 16 bases between them. Germline V gives CDR1 SGHVS, CDR2 FNYEAQ. The complete variable domain, with remaining parts taken from reference TRBV7-6 and TRBJ2-2, reads GAGVSQSPRYKVTKRGQDVALRCDPISGHVSLYWYRQALGQGPEFLTYFNYEAQQDKSGLPNDRFSAERPEGSISTLTIQRTEQRDSAMYRCASSLNQLPTAGELFFGEGSRLTVL.

The sample holds many counts of this clonotype. J is TRBJ2-3 and V is TRBV10-3; D perhaps matches TRBD2 (6 bases). Between the trimmed V and J ends, which lost 4 bases and 1 base, there was a span of 9 bases. Germline values: CDR1 ENHRY, CDR2 SYGVKD. This CDR3 is built from 14 residues. The CDR3 sequence is CAISASSGTDTQYF. CDR3 sequence (DNA): TGTGCCATCAGTGCGTCTAGCGGCACAGATACGCAGTATTTT.

The CDR3 nucleotides are TGTGCCAGCAGCCAACGGGAGGTCCCCGAGCAGTACTTC. This translates into CASSQREVPEQYF. The J gene is TRBJ2-7, the V gene TRBV3-1; 7 positions agree with TRBD2. The CDR3 has 13 residues. Germline V gene sequence: CDR1 LGHDT, CDR2 YNNKEL (reference sequence). V lost 2 bases and J lost 6; bases outside the gene matches: 4.

There are many counts of this clonotype. J is TRBJ1-1 and V is TRBV30; TRBD1 matches at 10 bases. V was clipped by 4 bases and J by 0 bases; unmatched bases: 5. This CDR3 comprises 15 residues. CDR1 and CDR2 (germline): GTSNPN, SVGIG (reference sequence). CDR3 nucleotides: TGTGCCTGGACGACAGGGGGCCTTCTGAACACTGAAGCTTTCTTT. Amino acids: CAWTTGGLLNTEAFF.